One sample yielded the 26 T cell receptor beta chains listed below, sequenced in a study of T cells in Graves' hyperthyroidism and ophthalmopathy. From RNA transcripts, TCR beta CDR3 regions were amplified. When the TCR CDR3 underwent first-round RT-PCR, the HTBI primer set was used. In TCRdb, the multiplex PCR reads were re-called with MiXCR into one record per CDR3 protein. The sample lists about 210,000 distinct CDR3 sequences, approximately 17% occurring once. Sequenced input: blood. These receptors were collected from a man over 45 with Graves' hyperthyroidism.

The sample holds many counts of this clonotype. This sequence joins TRBV18 and TRBJ2-5; maybe TRBD1 (5 bases). CDR1 KGHSH and CDR2 LQKENI come from the germline V gene. The CDR3 covers 11 residues. Trimming pared 8 bases from V and 5 bases from J, leaving 9 bases between. The CDR3 region is CASSPGETQYF. In nucleotides, the CDR3 is TGTGCCAGCAGCCCAGGGGAGACCCAGTACTTC.

There are many counts of this clonotype. The chain carries TRBV25-1 and TRBJ2-7, with 10 positions matching TRBD1. From germline, CDR1 is MGHDK and CDR2 SYGVNS. This CDR3 is built from 15 residues. J was trimmed by 3 bases and V by 4 bases; bases with no gene match: 6. The CDR3 DNA reads as TGTGCCAGCAGTGGTCTGGGACAGGGGCGCTACGAGCAGTACTTC. Residues: CASSGLGQGRYEQYF.

About this clonotype: A read error is possible here, since a much larger clone lies one base away. CDR3 DNA sequence: TGTGCCAGCAGGGAACAGGGGGCGGGGGAGCTGTTATTT. Protein: CASREQGAGELLF. The genes are TRBV2 and TRBJ2-2, with TRBD1 matching 9 bases. The CDR3 sequence is 13 residues long. The germline CDR1 and CDR2 sequences are SNHLY and FYNNEI.

There are a few counts of this clonotype. This rearrangement joins TRBV15 to TRBJ1-1, with unresolved D. V was shortened by 5 bases and J by 7 bases, with 14 bases between the two germline ends. The CDR3 sequence is 13 residues long. Germline-derived CDR1 and CDR2 are LNHNV and YYDKDF (reference sequence). CDR3 DNA: TGTGCCACCAGCTCTCGTAAAGGACTTGAAGCTTTCTTT. Translating it yields CATSSRKGLEAFF.

A note on this clonotype: It may be a read error: a sequence one base away is much more abundant. The CDR3 nucleotides read TGCGCCAGCAGCAGCCGGGACGACGATGAGCAGTTCTTC. Translation: CASSSRDDDEQFF. The chain employs TRBV5-1 and TRBJ2-1, with D possibly called TRBD1 or TRBD2 (5 bases each). CDR3 length: 13 amino acids. Germline-derived CDR1 and CDR2 are SGHRS and YFSETQ. Trimming took 4 bases from V and 8 from J, leaving 13 bases between them.

This clonotype occurred once. The chain links TRBV5-1 to TRBJ2-7; TRBD1 or TRBD2 may be the D gene (5 bases each). The CDR3 extends over 14 amino acids. Germline CDR1 is SGHRS and CDR2 is YFSETQ. Trimming took off 4 bases at V and 5 bases at J, with 16 bases between the two ends. CDR3 nucleotide sequence: TGCGCCAGCAGCCCGGGACCGGGGACCCACGAGCAGTACTTC. This sequence encodes CASSPGPGTHEQYF.

There are a few counts of this clonotype. The genes are TRBV5-1 and TRBJ1-5; possibly TRBD1 for D (5 bases). Germline-derived CDR1 and CDR2 are SGHRS and YFSETQ. This CDR3 has 13 residues. V lost 9 bases to trimming and J lost 4 bases, with 14 bases between them. The CDR3 coding sequence is TGCGCCACCTCCTTAGAGGGGAATCAGCCCCAGCATTTT. Translated: CATSLEGNQPQHF.

In this sample, this clonotype turned up a few times. The J gene is TRBJ2-3, the V gene TRBV7-8; 7 bases line up with TRBD2. Looked up from germline, CDR1 is SGHVS and CDR2 is FQNEAQ. The CDR3 is 16 residues long. Germline trimming cut 0 bases from V and 1 base from J; bases unmatched to any gene: 4. The CDR3 DNA follows: TGTGCCAGCAGCTTAGCGGGCGGGAGCGGCACAGATACGCAGTATTTT. Amino acid sequence: CASSLAGGSGTDTQYF.

This clonotype was counted many times. The chain recombines TRBV2 with TRBJ1-2; D is possibly TRBD1 (6 bases). The CDR3 is 12 residues long. Germline values: CDR1 SNHLY, CDR2 FYNNEI. V lost 10 bases to trimming and J lost 6 bases, with 15 bases between them. CDR3 region: CATRTGIDGYTF. The CDR3 coding sequence is TGTGCCACTCGCACAGGGATCGATGGCTACACCTTC. Complete variable domain (other parts from reference TRBV2 and TRBJ1-2): EPEVTQTPSHQVTQMGQEVILRCVPISNHLYFYWYRQILGQKVEFLVSFYNNEISEKSEIFDDQFSVERPDGSNFTLKIRSTKLEDSAMYFCATRTGIDGYTFGSGTRLTVV.

This clonotype was picked up many times. The V gene is TRBV7-9, the J gene TRBJ2-3; D call uncertain. The CDR3 loop spans 13 amino acids. Trimming pared 4 bases from V and 5 bases from J, leaving 10 bases between. CDR1 and CDR2 from the germline V gene are SEHNR and FQNEAQ (reference sequence). The CDR3 bases are TGTGCCAGCAGCTGGGCTATGGAAGATACGCAGTATTTT. It codes for CASSWAMEDTQYF.

To note about this clonotype: A read error may explain this, as a much larger clone is one base away. The chain uses TRBV27 and TRBJ2-4; D gene unclear. CDR1 and CDR2 from the germline V gene are MNHEY and SMNVEV (reference sequence). The CDR3 totals 15 residues. The CDR3 bases are TGTGCCGGCAGTTTATCGAAGCTAGCCAAAAACATTCAGTACTTC. It specifies CAGSLSKLAKNIQYF.

This rearrangement joins TRBV20-1 to TRBJ2-3, with D unresolved. CDR3 length equals 14 residues. In germline, CDR1 is DFQATT, CDR2 SNEGSKA (reference sequence). With 0 bases removed from V and 3 bases from J, the gap between germline ends came to 10 bases. The CDR3 DNA sequence: TGCAGTGCTAGAGATATGAAGGGAACAGATACGCAGTATTTT. It is translated as CSARDMKGTDTQYF.

The rearrangement joins TRBV12-3 or TRBV12-4 to TRBJ2-1; the D is unclear. The CDR3 covers 13 residues. V gave up 5 bases and J gave up 2 bases, with 7 bases separating them. The CDR3 DNA sequence: TGTGCCAGCAGTGCGGACCCCTACAATGAGCAGTTCTTC. Translation: CASSADPYNEQFF.

The chain combines TRBV4-1 with TRBJ2-2; unclear D gene. This CDR3 is built from 17 residues. V lost 4 bases and J lost 4, with 19 bases in between. Germline V CDR1 and CDR2: MGHRA, YSYEKL. CDR3 sequence (DNA): TGCGCCAGCAGCCTCGACGCAACTCGTTATCCCACCGGGGAGCTGTTTTTT. It codes for CASSLDATRYPTGELFF.

This chain uses TRBV5-1 with TRBJ2-1; weak D call: TRBD2 (5 bases). Trimming left V 3 bases short and J 5 bases short, with 15 bases between. The CDR3 runs to 15 residues. The germline V gene encodes CDR1 SGHRS and CDR2 YFSETQ. The CDR3 DNA is TGCGCCAGCAGCTCAATGGCGGGCGCTGACAATGAGCAGTTCTTC. This sequence encodes CASSSMAGADNEQFF.

The gene calls are TRBV5-1 and TRBJ1-2; D ambiguous. CDR3 length equals 14 residues. The V end lost 1 base, the J end lost 2 bases, and 9 bases lay between the germline ends. CDR1 is SGHRS and CDR2 is YFSETQ in the germline V gene. The CDR3 here is CASSLNGENYGYTF. CDR3 sequence (DNA): TGCGCCAGCAGCTTGAACGGGGAAAACTATGGCTACACCTTC.

This clonotype appeared a few times. This sequence joins TRBV7-3 and TRBJ1-4; D not resolved. Germline V gene sequence: CDR1 SGHTA, CDR2 FQGTGA. This CDR3 contains 13 residues. Trimming left V 10 bases short and J 10 bases short, with 19 bases between. CDR3 sequence (DNA): TGTGCCACCACGCCTTTGGGGTCAGGAAAACTGTTTTTT. Amino acid sequence: CATTPLGSGKLFF.

This clonotype has ten or more counts. The V call is TRBV7-2, the J call TRBJ2-7, with 8 bases that match TRBD1. There are 13 residues in the CDR3. Trimming removed 8 bases from V and 3 bases from J; junction bases left unmatched: 6. Per germline, CDR1 SGHTA and CDR2 FQGNSA. The CDR3 DNA reads as TGTGCCAGCGGACAGGGTAGAGGCTACGAGCAGTACTTC. Translating it yields CASGQGRGYEQYF.

The chain recombines TRBV4-3 with TRBJ2-3, with 8 positions matching TRBD1. Germline V CDR1 and CDR2: LGHNA, YSLEER. V lost 2 bases and J lost 5; bases outside the gene matches: 3. There are 14 residues in the CDR3. The CDR3 here is CASSQKQGVDTQYF. For the CDR3, the DNA is TGCGCCAGCAGCCAAAAACAGGGGGTAGATACGCAGTATTTT.

The rearrangement links TRBV5-4 to TRBJ2-1; D is perhaps TRBD2 (5 bases). Germline V gene lookup returns CDR1 SGHNT and CDR2 YYREEE (reference sequence). Trimming removed 0 bases from V and 0 bases from J, with 10 bases in between. This CDR3 comprises 16 residues. The CDR3 coding sequence is TGTGCCAGCAGCTTGGGAGGGAGCGTCTCCTACAATGAGCAGTTCTTC. Its protein product is CASSLGGSVSYNEQFF.

This clonotype was observed at least ten times. This CDR3 is CASSQDRFGSYNSPLHF. CDR3 coding DNA: TGTGCCAGCAGCCAAGATCGGTTCGGCTCCTATAATTCACCCCTCCACTTT. The chain employs TRBV3-1 and TRBJ1-6; D uncertain. The CDR3 extends over 17 amino acids. Trimming cost V 0 bases and J 0 bases, with 9 bases left between them. The germline CDR1 and CDR2 sequences are LGHDT and YNNKEL (reference sequence).

The sample holds many counts of this clonotype. The chain carries TRBV28 and TRBJ2-7, with a weak D call TRBD1 (5 bases). Trimming removed 7 bases from V and 2 bases from J, with 15 bases in between. CDR1 MDHEN and CDR2 SYDVKM come from the germline V gene. The CDR3 totals 14 residues. DNA of the CDR3: TGTGCCAGCAAAAGGGGTTCTGAAACCTACGAGCAGTACTTC. It specifies CASKRGSETYEQYF.

This clonotype was seen a handful of times. This sequence joins TRBV11-2 and TRBJ1-1; a weak D match, TRBD1 (5 bases). V dropped 4 bases and J dropped 4 bases, with 13 bases sitting between them. Germline assignment: CDR1 SGHAT and CDR2 FQNNGV. The CDR3 length is 14 residues. CDR3 sequence reads: CASSYVIGGTEAFF. Here the CDR3 DNA reads TGTGCCAGCAGCTATGTAATTGGGGGCACTGAAGCTTTCTTT.

To note about this clonotype: A much bigger clone sits one base away, suggesting this may be a read error. This rearrangement joins TRBV5-1 to TRBJ2-5; tentative D call: TRBD1 (6 bases). The CDR3 totals 14 residues. Germline values: CDR1 SGHRS, CDR2 YFSETQ. CDR3 nucleotides: TGCGCCAGCAGCCCACAGGGAAACCAAGAGACCCACTACTTC. Amino acid sequence: CASSPQGNQETHYF. Full variable domain (remainder filled in from reference TRBV5-1 and TRBJ2-5): KAGVTQTPRYLIKTRGQQVTLSCSPISGHRSVSWYQQTPGQGLQFLFEYFSETQRNKGNFPGRFSGRQFSNSRSEMNVSTLELGDSALYLCASSPQGNQETHYFGPGTRLLVL.

This clonotype was picked up many times. This chain uses TRBV7-3 with TRBJ1-2; TRBD1 might be the D (5 bases). V lost 5 bases to trimming and J lost 5 bases, with 15 bases between them. Per germline, CDR1 SGHTA and CDR2 FQGTGA. The CDR3 totals 14 residues. The chain's CDR3 is CASSPGGTTYGYTF. The CDR3 nucleotides are TGTGCCAGCAGCCCAGGCGGGACGACTTATGGCTACACCTTC.

This clonotype was recorded at least ten times. The chain combines TRBV7-8 with TRBJ2-5, with D perhaps matching TRBD2 (5 bases). Deletions cut 7 bases from V and 5 bases from J, with 20 bases between. This CDR3 is 15 amino acids long. Germline CDR1 SGHVS, CDR2 FQNEAQ. CDR3 loop: CASTQRLSYSETQYF. DNA for the CDR3: TGTGCCAGCACCCAGCGGCTGTCGTACTCGGAGACCCAGTACTTC.